This T cell receptor beta chain originates from a study of shared clonotypes between healthy human individuals. Clones were read by immunoSEQ multiplex PCR, and TCRdb kept only the in-frame ones, dropping some. The sample holds fewer than 1 million clones; about 96% are singletons and the top ten take under 0.25%. From germline, CDR1 is MGHDK and CDR2 SYGVNS. This CDR3 comprises 14 residues. V was pared by 6 bases and J by 7 bases, with 7 bases of the junction left unmatched. As regards this clone: The antigen is undetermined.

The naive CD8 population came from CD45RO-negative cells selected for CCR7, without terminally differentiated effector memory CD45RA+ cells. Findings of the study overall: Sharing across several donors was seen in about 5% of naive CD4 clonotypes.

This clonotype was obtained from a man aged 30 to 39 in good health. Sequencing used naive CD8+ T cells sorted from blood. The chain joins TRBV25-1 to TRBJ2-7; 12 bases fit TRBD1. The CDR3 is CASRLGQGAGEQYF. In DNA, the CDR3 is TGTGCCAGCAGGCTGGGACAGGGGGCCGGTGAGCAGTACTTC.